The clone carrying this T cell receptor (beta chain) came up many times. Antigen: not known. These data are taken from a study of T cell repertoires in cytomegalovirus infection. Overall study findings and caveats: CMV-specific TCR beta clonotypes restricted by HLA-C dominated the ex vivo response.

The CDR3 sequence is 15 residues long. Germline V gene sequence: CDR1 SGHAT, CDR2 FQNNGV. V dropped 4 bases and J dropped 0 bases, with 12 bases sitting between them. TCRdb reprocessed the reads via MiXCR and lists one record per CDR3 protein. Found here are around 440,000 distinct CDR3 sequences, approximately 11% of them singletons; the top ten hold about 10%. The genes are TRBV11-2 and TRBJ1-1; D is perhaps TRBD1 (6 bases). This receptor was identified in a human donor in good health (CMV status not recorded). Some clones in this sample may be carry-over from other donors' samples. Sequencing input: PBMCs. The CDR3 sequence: CASSSIRTVNTEAFF. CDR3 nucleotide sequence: TGTGCCAGCAGCTCGATACGGACAGTGAACACTGAAGCTTTCTTT.